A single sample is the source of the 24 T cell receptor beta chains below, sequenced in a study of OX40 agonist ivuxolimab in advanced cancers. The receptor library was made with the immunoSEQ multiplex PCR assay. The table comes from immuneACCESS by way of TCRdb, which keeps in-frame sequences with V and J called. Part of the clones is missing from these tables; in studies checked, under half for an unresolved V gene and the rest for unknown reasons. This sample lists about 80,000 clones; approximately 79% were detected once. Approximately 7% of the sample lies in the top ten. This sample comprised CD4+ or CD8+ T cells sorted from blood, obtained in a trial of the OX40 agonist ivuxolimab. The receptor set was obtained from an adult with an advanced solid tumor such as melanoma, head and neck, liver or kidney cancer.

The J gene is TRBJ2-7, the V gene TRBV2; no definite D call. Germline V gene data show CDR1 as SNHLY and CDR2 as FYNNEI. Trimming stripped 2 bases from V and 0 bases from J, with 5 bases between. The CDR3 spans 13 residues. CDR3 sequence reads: CASSEHRSYEQYF. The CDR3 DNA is TGTGCCAGCAGTGAACACCGCTCCTACGAGCAGTACTTC.

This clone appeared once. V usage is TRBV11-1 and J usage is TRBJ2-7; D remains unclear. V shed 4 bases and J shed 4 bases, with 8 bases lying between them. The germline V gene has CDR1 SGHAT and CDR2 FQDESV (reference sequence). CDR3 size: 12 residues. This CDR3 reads CASSYRPYEQYF. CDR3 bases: TGTGCCAGCAGCTACCGTCCGTACGAGCAGTACTTC. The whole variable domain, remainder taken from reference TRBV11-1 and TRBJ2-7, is EAEVAQSPRYKITEKSQAVAFWCDPISGHATLYWYRQILGQGPELLVQFQDESVVDDSQLPKDRFSAERLKGVDSTLKIQPAELGDSAMYLCASSYRPYEQYFGPGTRLTVT.

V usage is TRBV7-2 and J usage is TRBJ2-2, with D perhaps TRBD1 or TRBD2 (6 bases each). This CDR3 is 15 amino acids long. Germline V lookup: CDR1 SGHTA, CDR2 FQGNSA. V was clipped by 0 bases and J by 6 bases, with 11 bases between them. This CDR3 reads CASSLAQGGSGELFF. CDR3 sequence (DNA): TGTGCCAGCAGCTTAGCGCAAGGGGGGTCCGGGGAGCTGTTTTTT.

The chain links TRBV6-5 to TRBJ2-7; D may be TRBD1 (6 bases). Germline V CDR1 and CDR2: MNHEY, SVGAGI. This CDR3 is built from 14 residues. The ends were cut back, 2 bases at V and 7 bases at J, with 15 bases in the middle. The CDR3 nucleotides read TGTGCCAGCAGTTACCTACAGGGAATGGGTGAGCAGTACGTC. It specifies CASSYLQGMGEQYV.

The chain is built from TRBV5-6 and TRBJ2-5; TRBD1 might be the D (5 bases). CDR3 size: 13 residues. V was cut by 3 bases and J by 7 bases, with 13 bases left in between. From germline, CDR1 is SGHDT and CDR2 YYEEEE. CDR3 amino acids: CASSYGQLGTQYF. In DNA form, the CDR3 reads TGTGCCAGCAGCTACGGACAACTCGGGACCCAGTACTTC.

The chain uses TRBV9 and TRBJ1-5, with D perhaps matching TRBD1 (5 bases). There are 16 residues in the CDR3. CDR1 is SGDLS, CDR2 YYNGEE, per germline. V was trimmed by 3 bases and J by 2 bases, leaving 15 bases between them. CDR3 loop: CASSEGGGRGNQPQHF. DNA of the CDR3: TGTGCCAGCAGCGAAGGCGGAGGCAGGGGCAATCAGCCCCAGCATTTT. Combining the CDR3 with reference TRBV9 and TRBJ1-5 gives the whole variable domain DSGVTQTPKHLITATGQRVTLRCSPRSGDLSVYWYQQSLDQGLQFLIQYYNGEERAKGNILERFSAQQFPDLHSELNLSSLELGDSALYFCASSEGGGRGNQPQHFGDGTRLSIL.

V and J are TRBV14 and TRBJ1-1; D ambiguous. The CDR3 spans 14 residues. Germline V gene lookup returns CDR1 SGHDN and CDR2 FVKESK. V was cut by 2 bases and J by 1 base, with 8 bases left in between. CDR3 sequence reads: CASSQPNANTEAFF. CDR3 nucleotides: TGTGCCAGCAGCCAACCAAATGCGAACACTGAAGCTTTCTTT.

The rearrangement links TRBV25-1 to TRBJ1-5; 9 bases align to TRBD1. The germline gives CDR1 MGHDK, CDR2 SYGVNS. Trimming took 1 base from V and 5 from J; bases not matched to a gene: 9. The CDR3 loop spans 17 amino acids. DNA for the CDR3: TGTGCCAGCAGTGAATTCTCAGGACAGGGGACAGATCAGCCCCAGCATTTT. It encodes CASSEFSGQGTDQPQHF.

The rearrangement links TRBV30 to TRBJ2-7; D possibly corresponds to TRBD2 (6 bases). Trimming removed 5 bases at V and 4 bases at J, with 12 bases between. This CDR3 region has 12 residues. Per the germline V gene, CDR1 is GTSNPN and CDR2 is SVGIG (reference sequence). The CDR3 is CAWGPSVYEQYF. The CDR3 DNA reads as TGTGCCTGGGGGCCTAGCGTTTACGAGCAGTACTTC.

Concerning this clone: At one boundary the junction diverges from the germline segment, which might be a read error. CDR3 in DNA: TGTGCCTGCCGGGGACAGCACACCGGGGGGCTGTTTTTT. It translates to CACRGQHTGGLFF. This chain joins TRBV30 and TRBJ2-2; a possible D gene is TRBD1 (7 bases). This CDR3 region has 13 residues. Germline V gene lookup returns CDR1 GTSNPN and CDR2 SVGIG (reference sequence).

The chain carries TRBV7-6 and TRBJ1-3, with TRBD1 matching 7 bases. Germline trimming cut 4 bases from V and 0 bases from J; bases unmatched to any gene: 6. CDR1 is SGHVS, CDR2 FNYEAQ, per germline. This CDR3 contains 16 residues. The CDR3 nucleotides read TGTGCCAGCAGCTCCCAGGACAGGATCTCTGGAAACACCATATATTTT. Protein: CASSSQDRISGNTIYF.

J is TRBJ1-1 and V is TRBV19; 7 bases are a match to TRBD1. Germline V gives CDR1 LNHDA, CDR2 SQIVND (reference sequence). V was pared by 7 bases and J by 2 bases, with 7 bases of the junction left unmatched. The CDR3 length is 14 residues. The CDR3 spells CASKWGTDNTEAFF. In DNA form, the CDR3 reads TGTGCCAGTAAGTGGGGGACAGACAACACTGAAGCTTTCTTT.

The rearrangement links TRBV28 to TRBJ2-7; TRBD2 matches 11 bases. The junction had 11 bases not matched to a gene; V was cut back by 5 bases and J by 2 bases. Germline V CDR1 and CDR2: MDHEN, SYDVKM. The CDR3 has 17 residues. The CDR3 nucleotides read TGTGCCAGCAGTGACCCAGACGGGACTAGCGGACCCTACGAGCAGTACTTC. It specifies CASSDPDGTSGPYEQYF.

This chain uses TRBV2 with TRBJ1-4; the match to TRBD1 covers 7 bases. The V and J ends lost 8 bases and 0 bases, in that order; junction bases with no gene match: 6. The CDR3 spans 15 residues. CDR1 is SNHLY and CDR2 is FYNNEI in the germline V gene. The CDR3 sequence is CASGGTATTNEKLFF. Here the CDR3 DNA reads TGTGCCAGCGGGGGGACAGCTACAACTAATGAAAAACTGTTTTTT.

CDR3 DNA sequence: TGTGCCAGCACGTTTCTTACCGATTCTAACTATGGCTACACCTTC. Encoded protein: CASTFLTDSNYGYTF. The genes are TRBV2 and TRBJ1-2; no definite D call. V shed 7 bases and J shed 0 bases, with 15 bases lying between them. Germline V lookup: CDR1 SNHLY, CDR2 FYNNEI. The CDR3 consists of 15 residues.

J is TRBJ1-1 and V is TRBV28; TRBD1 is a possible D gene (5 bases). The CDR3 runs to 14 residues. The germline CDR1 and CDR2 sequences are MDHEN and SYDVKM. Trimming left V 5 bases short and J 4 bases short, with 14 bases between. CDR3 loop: CASSPPDGGTEAFF. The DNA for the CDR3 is TGTGCCAGCAGTCCTCCGGACGGGGGCACTGAAGCTTTCTTT. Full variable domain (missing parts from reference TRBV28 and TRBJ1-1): DVKVTQSSRYLVKRTGEKVFLECVQDMDHENMFWYRQDPGLGLRLIYFSYDVKMKEKGDIPEGYSVSREKKERFSLILESASTNQTSMYLCASSPPDGGTEAFFGQGTRLTVV.

The CDR3 DNA is TGCAGTGCTCCCAGGGTCTACGAGCAGTACTTC. Its protein product is CSAPRVYEQYF. The gene calls are TRBV20-1 and TRBJ2-7, with TRBD1 as a possible D gene (5 bases). The germline V and J ends were trimmed by 5 bases and 3 bases, with 8 bases remaining between them. Germline values: CDR1 DFQATT, CDR2 SNEGSKA (reference sequence). This CDR3 region has 11 residues.

The CDR3 coding sequence is TGTGCCAGCAGCTCCGGGACTACACTATACGAGCAGTACTTC. Amino acids: CASSSGTTLYEQYF. The V and J genes are TRBV5-6 and TRBJ2-7; 7 bases agree with TRBD2. After removal of 3 bases from V and 4 bases from J, the junction contained 7 bases not matched to a gene. This CDR3 spans 14 amino acids. CDR1 and CDR2 from the germline V gene are SGHDT and YYEEEE. The complete variable domain, with remaining parts taken from reference TRBV5-6 and TRBJ2-7, reads DAGVTQSPTHLIKTRGQQVTLRCSPKSGHDTVSWYQQALGQGPQFIFQYYEEEERQRGNFPDRFSGHQFPNYSSELNVNALLLGDSALYLCASSSGTTLYEQYFGPGTRLTVT.

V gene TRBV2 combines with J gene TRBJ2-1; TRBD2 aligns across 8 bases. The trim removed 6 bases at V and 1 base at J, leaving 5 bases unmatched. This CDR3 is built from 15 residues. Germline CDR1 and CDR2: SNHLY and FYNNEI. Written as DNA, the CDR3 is TGTGCCAGCAGGGAGCGGGAGAGGTCCTACAATGAGCAGTTCTTC. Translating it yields CASRERERSYNEQFF.

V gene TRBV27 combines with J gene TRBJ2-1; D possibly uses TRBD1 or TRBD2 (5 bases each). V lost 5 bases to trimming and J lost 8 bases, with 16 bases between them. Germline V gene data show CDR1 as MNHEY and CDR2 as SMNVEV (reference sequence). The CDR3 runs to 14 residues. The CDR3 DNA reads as TGTGCCAGCAGTAAGGGACCCGCCCTAGATGAGCAGTTCTTC. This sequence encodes CASSKGPALDEQFF.

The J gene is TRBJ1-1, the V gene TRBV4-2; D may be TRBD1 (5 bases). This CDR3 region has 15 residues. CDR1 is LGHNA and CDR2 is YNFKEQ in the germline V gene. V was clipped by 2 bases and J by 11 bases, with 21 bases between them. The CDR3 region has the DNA TGTGCCAGCAGCCAACAGGGTCAGGCAGCCCTTGGCGCTTTCTTT. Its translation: CASSQQGQAALGAFF.

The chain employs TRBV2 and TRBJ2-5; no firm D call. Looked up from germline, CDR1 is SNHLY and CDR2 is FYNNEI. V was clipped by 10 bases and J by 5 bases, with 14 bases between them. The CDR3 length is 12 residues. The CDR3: CATFSSGETQYF. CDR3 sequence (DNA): TGTGCCACGTTCTCGTCCGGCGAGACCCAGTACTTC.

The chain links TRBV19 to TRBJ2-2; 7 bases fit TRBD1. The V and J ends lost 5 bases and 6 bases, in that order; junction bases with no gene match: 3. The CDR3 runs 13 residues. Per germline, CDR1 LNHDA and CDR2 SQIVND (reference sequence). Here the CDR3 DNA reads TGTGCCAGTAGTGACAGGGTGGCCGGGGAGCTGTTTTTT. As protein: CASSDRVAGELFF.

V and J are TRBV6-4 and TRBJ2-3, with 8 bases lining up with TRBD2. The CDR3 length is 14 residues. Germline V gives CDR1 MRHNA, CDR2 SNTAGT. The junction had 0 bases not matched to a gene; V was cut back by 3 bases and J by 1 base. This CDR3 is CASSERGGTDTQYF. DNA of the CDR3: TGTGCCAGCAGTGAGCGGGGGGGCACAGATACGCAGTATTTT.